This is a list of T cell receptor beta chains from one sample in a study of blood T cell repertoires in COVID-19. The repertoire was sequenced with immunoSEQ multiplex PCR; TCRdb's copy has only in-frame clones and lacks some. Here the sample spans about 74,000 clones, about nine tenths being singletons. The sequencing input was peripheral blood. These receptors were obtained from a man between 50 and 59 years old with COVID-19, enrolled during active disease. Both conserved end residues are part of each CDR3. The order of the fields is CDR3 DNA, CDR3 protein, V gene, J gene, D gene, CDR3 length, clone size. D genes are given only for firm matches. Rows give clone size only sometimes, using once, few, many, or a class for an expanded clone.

TGTGCCATCAGTGAGTCTCTGGAGACCCAGTACTTC	CAISESLETQYF	TRBV10-3	TRBJ2-5	NA	12	NA
TGTGCCAGCAGCTTAAGGGGCGGGACCCCTGAAGCTTTCTTT	CASSLRGGTPEAFF	TRBV11-2	TRBJ1-1	NA	14	NA
TGTGCCACCAGCAGAGGGAGTTCGGTAGGGGCAGATACGCAGTATTTT	CATSRGSSVGADTQYF	TRBV15	TRBJ2-3	NA	16	NA
TGTGCCAGCAGTCCTCCCCCGGCGGGAGTTGGAGATACGCAGTATTTT	CASSPPPAGVGDTQYF	TRBV21-1	TRBJ2-3	NA	16	NA
TGTGCCAGCAGTCGGGACTTTGGTCAGCCCCAGCATTTT	CASSRDFGQPQHF	TRBV6-2/TRBV6-3	TRBJ1-5	NA	13	NA
TGCGCCAGCAGCCCGTTTGGGGGGACAGGAGCCTACAATGAGCAGTTCTTC	CASSPFGGTGAYNEQFF	TRBV5-1	TRBJ2-1	TRBD1	17	NA
TGTGCCAGTTCGAGGGTTTCCTATAATTCACCCCTCCACTTT	CASSRVSYNSPLHF	TRBV6-5	TRBJ1-6	NA	14	NA
TGTGCCAGCAGCGTTTTGGGCTCCTCCTACAATGAGCAGTTCTTC	CASSVLGSSYNEQFF	TRBV14	TRBJ2-1	NA	15	NA
TGTGCCAGCAGCTTAGAGGGGACCGGACTAGCGGGCAGCAATGAGCAGTTCTTC	CASSLEGTGLAGSNEQFF	TRBV7-6	TRBJ2-1	TRBD2	18	NA
TGTGCCAGCAGCCCAAAGCAGGGTAGGAGTGAGCAGTTCTTC	CASSPKQGRSEQFF	TRBV7-3	TRBJ2-1	NA	14	NA
TGCGCCAACCATGACAGGGGAAAAACCGGGGAGCTGTTTTTT	CANHDRGKTGELFF	TRBV23-1	TRBJ2-2	TRBD1	14	NA
TGCGCCAGCAGCCCGGGACAGGGGGCTGTGGAGACCCAGTACTTC	CASSPGQGAVETQYF	TRBV4-1	TRBJ2-5	TRBD1	15	NA
TGTGCCAGCAGCGTAGACCCCCACCGGGGGCGGGAGGGGGGTGAGCAGTTCTTC	CASSVDPHRGREGGEQFF	TRBV9	TRBJ2-1	TRBD2	18	NA
TGTGCCATCAGTGAGGGACAGGGGAACTATGGCTACACCTTC	CAISEGQGNYGYTF	TRBV10-3	TRBJ1-2	TRBD1	14	once
TGCGCCAGCAGCCACCGACTAGCGGTCAGCACAGATACGCAGTATTTT	CASSHRLAVSTDTQYF	TRBV4-3	TRBJ2-3	TRBD2	16	NA
TGTGCCAGCAGCTTGGGGGGGCTAGCGGCTCAAGAGACCCAGTACTTC	CASSLGGLAAQETQYF	TRBV5-4	TRBJ2-5	NA	16	NA
TGTGCCAGCAGCTTACAGGGCGGGAGAAGGACAGATACGCAGTATTTT	CASSLQGGRRTDTQYF	TRBV7-3	TRBJ2-3	TRBD2	16	NA
TGTGCCAGCAGTCGCGGACTAGCGGGGGCACTATTATACGAGCAGTACTTC	CASSRGLAGALLYEQYF	TRBV28	TRBJ2-7	TRBD2	17	NA
TGCGCCAGCAGCATTGGGACAGCGCAACCTCTGTATGGCTACACCTTC	CASSIGTAQPLYGYTF	TRBV5-1	TRBJ1-2	TRBD1	16	NA
TGTGCCAGCAGTGAATTCACGTGGCGGGAGGAAGCCTACGAGCAGTACTTC	CASSEFTWREEAYEQYF	TRBV2	TRBJ2-7	TRBD2	17	NA